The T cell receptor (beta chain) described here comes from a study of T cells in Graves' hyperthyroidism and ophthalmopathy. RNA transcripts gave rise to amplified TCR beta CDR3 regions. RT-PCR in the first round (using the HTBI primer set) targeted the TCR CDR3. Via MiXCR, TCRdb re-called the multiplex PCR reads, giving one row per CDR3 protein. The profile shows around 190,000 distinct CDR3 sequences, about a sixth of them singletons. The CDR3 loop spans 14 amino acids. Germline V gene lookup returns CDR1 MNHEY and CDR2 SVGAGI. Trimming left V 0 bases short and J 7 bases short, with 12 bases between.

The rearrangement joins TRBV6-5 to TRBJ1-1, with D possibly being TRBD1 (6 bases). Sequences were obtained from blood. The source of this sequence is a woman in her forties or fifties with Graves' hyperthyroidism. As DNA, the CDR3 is TGTGCCAGCAGTTACTCCTGGGGGCAGGGTGAAGCTTTCTTT. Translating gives CASSYSWGQGEAFF.